This record covers a single T cell receptor (beta chain). The record originates from a study of cytomegalovirus exposure and HLA in healthy donors. PCR was performed using 60 Vbeta and 13 Jbeta primers. Clones were read by immunoSEQ multiplex PCR, and TCRdb kept only the in-frame ones, dropping some. Of under 170,000 clones detected, 79% appear once; the ten largest clones hold under 4%. V was cut by 4 bases and J by 5 bases, with 11 bases left in between. The CDR3 contains 13 residues. Germline CDR1 is MNHEY and CDR2 is SVGAGI. The source is a human donor in good health. The rearrangement uses TRBV6-5 and TRBJ2-5, with D possibly TRBD1 on 5 matching bases. The sequencing sample was made of PBMCs. The CDR3 DNA is TGTGCCAGCAGTTCCAGGGTTACCGAGACCCAGTACTTC. As protein: CASSSRVTETQYF.